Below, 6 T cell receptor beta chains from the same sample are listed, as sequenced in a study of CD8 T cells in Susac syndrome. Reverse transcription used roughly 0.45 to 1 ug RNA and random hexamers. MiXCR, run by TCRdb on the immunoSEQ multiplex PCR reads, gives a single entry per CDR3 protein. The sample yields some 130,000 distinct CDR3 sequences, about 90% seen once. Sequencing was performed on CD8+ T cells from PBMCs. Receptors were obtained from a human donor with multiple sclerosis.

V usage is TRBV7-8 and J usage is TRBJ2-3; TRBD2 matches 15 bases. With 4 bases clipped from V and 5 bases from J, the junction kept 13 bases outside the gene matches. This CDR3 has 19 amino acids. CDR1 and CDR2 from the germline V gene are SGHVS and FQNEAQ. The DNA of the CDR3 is TGTGCCAGCAGCTCGGGACTAGCGGGAGGCGGGTTTATTCTAGATACGCAGTATTTT. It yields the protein CASSSGLAGGGFILDTQYF.

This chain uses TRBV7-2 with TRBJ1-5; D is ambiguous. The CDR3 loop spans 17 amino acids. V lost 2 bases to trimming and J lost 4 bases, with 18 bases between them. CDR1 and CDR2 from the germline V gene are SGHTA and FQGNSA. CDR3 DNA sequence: TGTGCCAGCAGCTTAACTGTAGGCATGGGCGGGAATCAGCCCCAGCATTTT. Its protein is CASSLTVGMGGNQPQHF.

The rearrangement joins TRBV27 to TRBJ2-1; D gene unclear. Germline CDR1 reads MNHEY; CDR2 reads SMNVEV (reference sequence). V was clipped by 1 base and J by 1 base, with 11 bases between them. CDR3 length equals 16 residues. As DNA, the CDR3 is TGTGCCAGCAGTTTATTGCTCACCTCTTCCTACAATGAGCAGTTCTTC. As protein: CASSLLLTSSYNEQFF.

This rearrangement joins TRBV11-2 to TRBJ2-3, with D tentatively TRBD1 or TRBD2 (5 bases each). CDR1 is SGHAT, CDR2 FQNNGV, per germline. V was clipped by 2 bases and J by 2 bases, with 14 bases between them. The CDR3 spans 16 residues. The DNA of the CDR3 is TGTGCCAGCAGCTTAAGTGGTGAGGGACCCACAGATACGCAGTATTTT. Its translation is CASSLSGEGPTDTQYF.

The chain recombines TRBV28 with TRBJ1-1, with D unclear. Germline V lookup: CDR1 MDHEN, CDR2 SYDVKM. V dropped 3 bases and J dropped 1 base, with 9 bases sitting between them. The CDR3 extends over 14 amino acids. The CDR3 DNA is TGTGCCAGCAGTTTGGGTGGGCCGAACACTGAAGCTTTCTTT. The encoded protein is CASSLGGPNTEAFF.

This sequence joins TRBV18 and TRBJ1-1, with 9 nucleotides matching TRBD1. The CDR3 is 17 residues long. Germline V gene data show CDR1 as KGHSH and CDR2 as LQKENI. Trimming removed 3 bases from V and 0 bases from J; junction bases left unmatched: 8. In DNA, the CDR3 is TGTGCCAGCTCACCCAAGGCACAGGGGGCGATGAACACTGAAGCTTTCTTT. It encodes CASSPKAQGAMNTEAFF.